A selection of T cell receptor beta chains follows, all from one sample in a study of brain T cells in children with intractable seizures. TCRdb's table, derived via immunoSEQ multiplex PCR, lists solely in-frame clones and lacks some. This table has a few hundred thousand clones, roughly 93% appearing once. The sample was peripheral blood, taken roughly 5 months after surgery. The origin of the receptors is a boy younger than two with tuberous sclerosis and intractable seizures. CDR3s leave out the opening cysteine and the closing phenylalanine or tryptophan. The order of the fields is J gene, V gene, CDR3 protein.

TRBJ2-7	TRBV27	ASSLSRAGDTYEQY
TRBJ1-1	TRBV6-5	ASSYSDRDTEAF
TRBJ2-2	TRBV6-1	ASSEKAGTIIRELF
TRBJ2-5	TRBV10-3	AIRPGQSSQETQY
TRBJ2-3	TRBV6-6	ASSYSLGGGTDTQY
TRBJ2-1	TRBV7-9	ASSPGTSGSNEQF
TRBJ2-5	TRBV19	ASSMIGRGDQETQY
TRBJ2-5	TRBV10-2	ASKGLLRTQY
TRBJ1-1	TRBV11-2	ASSAIRGLNTEAF
TRBJ2-7	TRBV19	ASSPTGGEYEQY
TRBJ2-2	TRBV7-9	ASSGVGTKDTGELF
TRBJ1-3	TRBV11-2	ASSLVDGSSGNTIY
TRBJ2-7	TRBV7-8	ASSLGVGGRNYEQY
TRBJ1-1	TRBV5-1	ASSWGPLNTEAF
TRBJ2-1	TRBV11-3	ASSLGRSRNEQF
TRBJ1-1	TRBV9	ASSVASGGLSEAF
TRBJ2-1	TRBV15	ATSRDLAGGGNEQF
TRBJ1-2	TRBV6-2/TRBV6-3	ASSYSPAPGYGYT
TRBJ2-4	TRBV3-1/TRBV3-2	ASSLAKNIQY
TRBJ1-3	TRBV19	ASNASGGNTIY
TRBJ2-7	TRBV5-4	ASSDRDRGGEQY
TRBJ2-3	TRBV11-2	ASSLDRPSSGRDTQY